The TCR beta chain described here comes from a study of control samples from healthy donors and cancer patients (TCRdb year 2020). Of note for this clone: Its antigen is still unknown. No base qualities exist here, and no much larger clone lies one base off it.

Library preparation used the immunoSEQ multiplex PCR assay. The immuneACCESS repertoire file appears here via TCRdb, limited to in-frame rearrangements. These files lack a portion of the clones; in checked studies, under half of the deficit traces to unresolved V genes, and the cause of the others is not known. This sample holds a few hundred thousand clones; approximately 92% were observed only once. Of the sample, 5.5% to 8% is held by the ten largest clones. Sequences MDHEN (CDR1) and SYDVKM (CDR2) are obtained from the germline V gene. The CDR3, from cysteine to phenylalanine, totals 17 residues. Solely the CDR3 DNA is kept, with 51 bases framed from the first base. V gives up 0 bases and J gives up 1 base, and the segment between their germline ends measures 14 bases.

Here the chain combines TRBV28 and TRBJ2-3, with the D segment identity uncertain. This receptor was identified in a man between 40 and 49 years old with head and neck cancer. What was sequenced was PBMCs. The CDR3 is CASSLWNSGLGTDTQYF. The DNA sequence is as follows: TGTGCCAGCAGTTTATGGAACTCTGGGCTGGGCACAGATACGCAGTATTTT.